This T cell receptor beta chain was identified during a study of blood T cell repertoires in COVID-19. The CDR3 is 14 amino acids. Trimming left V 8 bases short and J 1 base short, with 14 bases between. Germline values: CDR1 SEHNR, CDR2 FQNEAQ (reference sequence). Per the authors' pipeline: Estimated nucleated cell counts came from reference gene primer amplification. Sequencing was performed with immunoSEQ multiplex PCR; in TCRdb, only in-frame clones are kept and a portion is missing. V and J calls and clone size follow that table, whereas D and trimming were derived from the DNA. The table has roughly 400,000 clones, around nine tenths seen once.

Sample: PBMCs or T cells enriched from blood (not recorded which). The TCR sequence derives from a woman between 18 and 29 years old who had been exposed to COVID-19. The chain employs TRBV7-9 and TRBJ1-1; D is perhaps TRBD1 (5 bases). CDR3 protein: CASAREGRNTEAFF. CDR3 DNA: TGTGCCAGCGCCAGGGAGGGAAGGAACACTGAAGCTTTCTTT.